The 26 T cell receptor beta chains reported below all come from one sample, sequenced in a study of blood T cell repertoires in COVID-19. Data came from immunoSEQ multiplex PCR; TCRdb stores just in-frame clones and leaves some out. The data contain approximately 93,000 clones, roughly three quarters of them singletons. The sequenced sample was peripheral blood. The receptors shown here come from a woman aged 80 or older with acute or convalescent COVID-19.

This clone has just a few counts. The J gene is TRBJ2-2, the V gene TRBV7-6; 8 bases fit TRBD2. J was trimmed by 1 base and V by 5 bases; bases with no gene match: 9. The CDR3 consists of 17 residues. The germline CDR1 and CDR2 sequences are SGHVS and FNYEAQ. For the CDR3, the DNA is TGTGCCAGCAGCCCCGGGCTCGGGGGGGGGAACACCGGGGAGCTGTTTTTT. Translating it yields CASSPGLGGGNTGELFF.

This chain uses TRBV9 with TRBJ1-5; 7 bases agree with TRBD1. Germline V gene sequence: CDR1 SGDLS, CDR2 YYNGEE. This CDR3 has 15 amino acids. J was trimmed by 6 bases and V by 0 bases; bases with no gene match: 6. The CDR3, as DNA: TGTGCCAGCAGCGTAGACGAGGGGGCTGGTCAGCCCCAGCATTTT. Protein sequence: CASSVDEGAGQPQHF. The variable domain in full, completed from reference TRBV9 and TRBJ1-5, reads DSGVTQTPKHLITATGQRVTLRCSPRSGDLSVYWYQQSLDQGLQFLIQYYNGEERAKGNILERFSAQQFPDLHSELNLSSLELGDSALYFCASSVDEGAGQPQHFGDGTRLSIL.

In this sample, this clone turned up once. The V and J genes are TRBV6-5 and TRBJ1-6; the match to TRBD1 covers 8 bases. Germline V gives CDR1 MNHEY, CDR2 SVGAGI. The ends lost 5 bases at V and 8 bases at J; junction bases unmatched: 8. CDR3 length: 15 amino acids. CDR3 protein: CASSRTGRQDSPLHF. The CDR3 region has the DNA TGTGCCAGCAGTCGGACAGGGAGACAGGATTCACCCCTCCACTTT.

The V and J genes are TRBV29-1 and TRBJ1-2, with TRBD1 identical over 9 bases. The V gene end was trimmed by 7 bases and the J gene end by 7 bases; junction bases not matched to a gene: 7. CDR3 size: 12 residues. Germline V CDR1 and CDR2: SQVTM, ANQGSEA. The CDR3 sequence: CSGAGTGFGYTF. For the CDR3, the DNA is TGCAGCGGGGCCGGGACAGGGTTTGGCTACACCTTC.

This chain connects TRBV7-9 to TRBJ1-4, with D hard to call. The CDR3 is 12 amino acids. Germline values: CDR1 SEHNR, CDR2 FQNEAQ (reference sequence). V dropped 2 bases and J dropped 7 bases, with 5 bases sitting between them. CDR3 coding DNA: TGTGCCAGCAGCTTATTTAGTGAAAAACTGTTTTTT. This translates into CASSLFSEKLFF.

The chain couples TRBV6-5 to TRBJ1-1, with no clear D. Germline-derived CDR1 and CDR2 are MNHEY and SVGAGI. This CDR3 spans 13 amino acids. The ends were cut back, 7 bases at V and 5 bases at J, with 14 bases in the middle. The CDR3 protein is CASTPGHETEAFF. CDR3 sequence (DNA): TGTGCCAGCACCCCGGGTCATGAGACTGAAGCTTTCTTT.

This clone was counted a few times. J is TRBJ1-1 and V is TRBV5-1; D unresolved. Germline CDR1 reads SGHRS; CDR2 reads YFSETQ. This CDR3 has 13 amino acids. Trimming shortened V by 3 bases and J by 1 base, and 7 bases separated the two germline ends. CDR3 sequence reads: CASSSTGNTEAFF. The CDR3 region has the DNA TGCGCCAGCAGCTCCACGGGGAACACTGAAGCTTTCTTT.

V is TRBV28 and J is TRBJ1-2; 9 bases fit TRBD1. The germline V gene encodes CDR1 MDHEN and CDR2 SYDVKM. Trimming took 4 bases from V and 1 from J; bases not matched to a gene: 1. The CDR3 runs to 14 residues. CDR3 sequence reads: CASSWGQGNYGYTF. CDR3 DNA: TGTGCCAGCAGTTGGGGACAGGGTAACTATGGCTACACCTTC.

The rearrangement links TRBV28 to TRBJ2-6; 12 nucleotides align to TRBD1. Germline-derived CDR1 and CDR2 are MDHEN and SYDVKM. The CDR3 has 17 amino acids. V was clipped by 8 bases and J by 0 bases; unmatched bases: 5. This CDR3 reads CASREGQGASGANVLTF. In DNA, the CDR3 is TGTGCCAGCCGAGAGGGACAGGGGGCCTCTGGGGCCAACGTCCTGACTTTC.

This clone is a singleton in its sample. The chain couples TRBV7-9 to TRBJ1-4, with 7 bases lining up with TRBD1. The CDR3 spans 16 residues. The trim removed 4 bases at V and 14 bases at J, leaving 19 bases unmatched. Germline CDR1 reads SEHNR; CDR2 reads FQNEAQ (reference sequence). CDR3 sequence: CASSSSGTEIMKGLFF. CDR3 bases: TGTGCCAGCAGCTCCTCCGGGACAGAGATAATGAAAGGGCTGTTTTTT.

This rearrangement joins TRBV28 to TRBJ2-7; 12 nucleotides match TRBD2. Trimming at V came to 3 bases and at J to 4 bases, leaving 7 bases not matched to a gene. The CDR3 sequence is 16 residues long. CDR1 is MDHEN and CDR2 is SYDVKM in the germline V gene. CDR3 residues: CASSFRWTSGMYEQYF. The CDR3 bases are TGTGCCAGCAGTTTCCGGTGGACTAGCGGGATGTACGAGCAGTACTTC.

The chain carries TRBV27 and TRBJ2-3; 9 bases map to TRBD2. V gave up 0 bases and J gave up 5 bases; unmatched junction bases: 6. This CDR3 contains 16 residues. The germline V gene has CDR1 MNHEY and CDR2 SMNVEV (reference sequence). The CDR3 nucleotides are TGTGCCAGCAGTTTATCAGCGGGGGGCCAGGTAGATACGCAGTATTTT. Translated, it gives CASSLSAGGQVDTQYF.

This clone was seen a single time. The chain recombines TRBV7-3 with TRBJ2-1, with 14 bases aligning to TRBD2. The CDR3 loop spans 13 amino acids. CDR1 and CDR2 (germline): SGHTA, FQGTGA. Trimming took 3 bases from V and 13 from J; bases not matched to a gene: 2. In nucleotides, the CDR3 is TGTGCCAGCAGCTTGGGACTAGCGGGAGAACAGTTCTTC. Amino acid sequence: CASSLGLAGEQFF.

This clone was detected once. J is TRBJ2-3 and V is TRBV5-4, with 11 bases aligning to TRBD2. CDR1 and CDR2 from the germline V gene are SGHNT and YYREEE (reference sequence). Trimming took 4 bases from V and 3 from J; bases not matched to a gene: 10. CDR3 length: 17 amino acids. Here the CDR3 DNA reads TGTGCCAGCAGCCGCCTAGCGGGGGGCTCCGGGACAGATACGCAGTATTTT. Amino acid sequence: CASSRLAGGSGTDTQYF.

The rearrangement joins TRBV19 to TRBJ2-5; 9 positions match TRBD1. CDR1 is LNHDA, CDR2 SQIVND, per germline (reference sequence). This CDR3 region has 15 residues. Trimming took 1 base from V and 4 from J; bases not matched to a gene: 4. CDR3 amino acids: CASSIGDRVGETQYF. In DNA form, the CDR3 reads TGTGCCAGTAGTATAGGGGACAGGGTAGGAGAGACCCAGTACTTC. Full variable domain (remainder filled in from reference TRBV19 and TRBJ2-5): DGGITQSPKYLFRKEGQNVTLSCEQNLNHDAMYWYRQDPGQGLRLIYYSQIVNDFQKGDIAEGYSVSREKKESFPLTVTSAQKNPTAFYLCASSIGDRVGETQYFGPGTRLLVL.

This clone has more than one count but fewer than ten. CDR3 in amino acids: CASSLDGGEGREKLFF. In DNA, the CDR3 is TGTGCCAGCAGCTTAGATGGTGGGGAGGGGCGGGAAAAACTGTTTTTT. The chain links TRBV7-8 to TRBJ1-4; possibly TRBD1 for D (5 bases). V dropped 1 base and J dropped 8 bases, with 17 bases sitting between them. This CDR3 region has 16 residues. Per germline, CDR1 SGHVS and CDR2 FQNEAQ.

The rearrangement links TRBV13 to TRBJ2-1; 7 bases are shared with TRBD1. This CDR3 contains 12 residues. V trimming: 1 base; J trimming: 12 bases; junction bases outside the gene matches: 3. Germline assignment: CDR1 PRHDT and CDR2 FYEKMQ (reference sequence). CDR3 region: CASSLAGQRQFF. The CDR3, as DNA: TGTGCCAGCAGCTTAGCGGGACAGAGGCAGTTCTTC. Complete variable domain (other parts from reference TRBV13 and TRBJ2-1): AAGVIQSPRHLIKEKRETATLKCYPIPRHDTVYWYQQGPGQDPQFLISFYEKMQSDKGSIPDRFSAQQFSDYHSELNMSSLELGDSALYFCASSLAGQRQFFGPGTRLTVL.

CDR3 region: CSVEGTSWKEQYF. The CDR3 coding sequence is TGCAGCGTTGAAGGGACAAGCTGGAAGGAGCAGTACTTC. The chain joins TRBV29-1 to TRBJ2-7; tentative D call: TRBD1 (5 bases). Trimming took off 1 base at V and 7 bases at J, with 14 bases between the two ends. This CDR3 has 13 residues. From germline, CDR1 is SQVTM and CDR2 ANQGSEA.

The chain uses TRBV28 and TRBJ2-1; 8 bases fit TRBD1. Unmatched junction bases numbered 12, after V lost 7 bases and J lost 7 bases. Looked up from germline, CDR1 is MDHEN and CDR2 is SYDVKM. The CDR3 is 15 amino acids. DNA of the CDR3: TGTGCCAGCACCCCGATGAGACAGGGGCTGAATGAGCAGTTCTTC. Its protein product is CASTPMRQGLNEQFF.

This chain connects TRBV5-5 to TRBJ1-1; 7 nucleotides align to TRBD1. V was clipped by 6 bases and J by 2 bases; unmatched bases: 13. The length of the CDR3 is 16 residues. The germline V gene encodes CDR1 SGHKS and CDR2 YYEKEE (reference sequence). The CDR3 is CASIWDSGTVNTEAFF. CDR3 DNA sequence: TGTGCCAGCATCTGGGATTCCGGGACAGTCAACACTGAAGCTTTCTTT.

The chain recombines TRBV6-6 with TRBJ1-6, with D unresolved. Germline V gene sequence: CDR1 MNHNY, CDR2 SVGAGI (reference sequence). The CDR3 spans 14 residues. Trimming cost V 6 bases and J 7 bases, with 13 bases left between them. The CDR3 is CASSRSPENSPLHF. In nucleotides, the CDR3 is TGTGCCAGCAGCCGCTCCCCTGAGAATTCACCCCTCCACTTT.

The chain uses TRBV6-1 and TRBJ1-6, with D perhaps TRBD1 (6 bases). CDR1 MNHNS and CDR2 SASEGT come from the germline V gene. The CDR3 has 14 residues. V was shortened by 3 bases and J by 8 bases, with 11 bases between the two germline ends. The CDR3 nucleotides are TGTGCCAGCAGTGAGGAGGACAGCCATTCACCCCTCCACTTT. Protein product: CASSEEDSHSPLHF.

This clone was found once. V usage is TRBV5-1 and J usage is TRBJ2-7; TRBD2 aligns across 8 bases. This CDR3 comprises 20 residues. CDR1 SGHRS and CDR2 YFSETQ come from the germline V gene. With 3 bases clipped from V and 0 bases from J, the junction kept 20 bases outside the gene matches. CDR3 sequence reads: CASSSPAKTVVAGISYEQYF. CDR3 nucleotides: TGCGCCAGCAGCTCCCCGGCCAAAACAGTGGTAGCGGGGATCTCCTACGAGCAGTACTTC.

Only a few counts were recorded for this clone. CDR3 DNA: TGTGCCAGCAGCTTGGGAGGGGGCTCCTATAATTCACCCCTCCACTTT. This encodes CASSLGGGSYNSPLHF. The V and J genes are TRBV5-4 and TRBJ1-6, with D possibly TRBD1 on 6 matching bases. The V and J ends lost 0 bases and 0 bases respectively, with 7 bases between them. The germline V gene encodes CDR1 SGHNT and CDR2 YYREEE (reference sequence). The CDR3 spans 16 residues.

The chain recombines TRBV27 with TRBJ2-1; TRBD1 aligns across 11 bases. Germline lookup yields CDR1 MNHEY and CDR2 SMNVEV (reference sequence). V shed 6 bases and J 3 bases; nucleotides not matched to a gene: 10. The CDR3 sequence is 17 residues long. CDR3 nucleotide sequence: TGTGCCAGCAGCGCCCGAGGGACAGGGGGTTTCTACAATGAGCAGTTCTTC. Its protein is CASSARGTGGFYNEQFF.

The chain uses TRBV5-1 and TRBJ1-6; TRBD1 matches 8 bases. The junction had 10 bases not matched to a gene; V was cut back by 2 bases and J by 9 bases. Germline loops: CDR1 SGHRS, CDR2 YFSETQ. This CDR3 is 16 amino acids long. Here the CDR3 DNA reads TGCGCCAGCAGCTTCCGGGACGACAGGGGTATTTCACCCCTCCACTTT. Translation: CASSFRDDRGISPLHF.